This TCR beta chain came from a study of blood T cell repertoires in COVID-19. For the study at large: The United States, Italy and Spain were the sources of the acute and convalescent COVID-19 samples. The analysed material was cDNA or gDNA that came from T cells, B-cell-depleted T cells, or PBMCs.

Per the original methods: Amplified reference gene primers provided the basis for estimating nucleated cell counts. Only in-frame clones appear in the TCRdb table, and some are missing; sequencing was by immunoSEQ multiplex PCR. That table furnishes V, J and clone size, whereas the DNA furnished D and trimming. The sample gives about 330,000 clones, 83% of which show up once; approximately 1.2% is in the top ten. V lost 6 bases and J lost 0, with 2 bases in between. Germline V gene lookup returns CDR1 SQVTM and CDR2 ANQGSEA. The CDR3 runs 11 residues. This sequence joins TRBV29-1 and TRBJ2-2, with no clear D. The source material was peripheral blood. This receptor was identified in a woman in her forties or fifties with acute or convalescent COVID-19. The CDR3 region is CSVANTGELFF. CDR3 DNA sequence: TGCAGCGTCGCGAACACCGGGGAGCTGTTTTTT.